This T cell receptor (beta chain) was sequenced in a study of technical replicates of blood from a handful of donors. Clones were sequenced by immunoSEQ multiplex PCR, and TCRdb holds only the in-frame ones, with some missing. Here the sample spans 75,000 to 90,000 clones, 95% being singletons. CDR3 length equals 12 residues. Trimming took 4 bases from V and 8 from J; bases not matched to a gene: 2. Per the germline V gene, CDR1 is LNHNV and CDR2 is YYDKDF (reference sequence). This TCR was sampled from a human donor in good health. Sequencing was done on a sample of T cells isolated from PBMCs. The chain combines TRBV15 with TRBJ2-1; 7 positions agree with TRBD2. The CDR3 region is CATSMSGDEQFF. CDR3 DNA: TGTGCCACCAGCATGAGCGGGGATGAGCAGTTCTTC. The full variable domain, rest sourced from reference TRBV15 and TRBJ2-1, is DAMVIQNPRYQVTQFGKPVTLSCSQTLNHNVMYWYQQKSSQAPKLLFHYYDKDFNNEADTPDNFQSRRPNTSFCFLDIRSPGLGDTAMYLCATSMSGDEQFFGPGTRLTVL.